One sample yielded the 19 T cell receptor beta chains listed below, sequenced in a study of CD8 T cells in Susac syndrome. Random hexamers primed reverse transcription of about 0.45 to 1 ug RNA. One entry per CDR3 protein, called by TCRdb with MiXCR from the immunoSEQ multiplex PCR reads. This table has about 240,000 distinct CDR3 sequences, 90% to 97% appearing once. The sample taken for sequencing was CD4+ T cells from PBMCs. These receptors all come from a human donor with Susac syndrome.

The V and J genes are TRBV3-1 and TRBJ1-2; TRBD1 matches at 9 bases. The germline V gene has CDR1 LGHDT and CDR2 YNNKEL (reference sequence). This CDR3 spans 16 amino acids. J gave up 3 bases and V 4 bases, and 9 bases lay outside the gene matches. The CDR3 DNA reads TGTGCCAGCAGCCGCTTACCGGGACAGGGAGACTATGGCTACACCTTC. It encodes CASSRLPGQGDYGYTF.

The V call is TRBV19, the J call TRBJ2-7; 9 nucleotides agree with TRBD2. The CDR3 extends over 14 amino acids. V lost 5 bases and J lost 7; bases outside the gene matches: 9. Germline loops: CDR1 LNHDA, CDR2 SQIVND (reference sequence). CDR3 amino acids: CASSLSAAGGEQYF. CDR3 in DNA: TGTGCCAGTAGTCTTAGCGCCGCGGGAGGGGAGCAGTACTTC.

The rearrangement joins TRBV4-2 to TRBJ2-3; D uncertain. This CDR3 is 15 amino acids long. The V and J ends lost 0 bases and 1 base respectively, with 8 bases between them. Germline CDR1 reads LGHNA; CDR2 reads YNFKEQ. CDR3 sequence reads: CASSQDRQRTDTQYF. DNA of the CDR3: TGTGCCAGCAGCCAAGACCGCCAGCGCACAGATACGCAGTATTTT.

The J gene is TRBJ2-1, the V gene TRBV2; TRBD2 matches 14 bases. V lost 6 bases to trimming and J lost 6 bases; unmatched junction nucleotides: 7. The CDR3 spans 16 residues. Germline V gives CDR1 SNHLY, CDR2 FYNNEI. In nucleotides, the CDR3 is TGTGCCAGCAGCCGACTAGCGGGAGGGCTTGGCAATGAGCAGTTCTTC. Protein sequence: CASSRLAGGLGNEQFF.

CDR3 in DNA: TGCAGCGTTTCTGTAAGGACAGGGAACACTGAAGCTTTCTTT. This sequence encodes CSVSVRTGNTEAFF. This chain joins TRBV29-1 and TRBJ1-1; 7 bases are shared with TRBD1. Unmatched junction bases numbered 7, after V lost 5 bases and J lost 1 base. Per germline, CDR1 SQVTM and CDR2 ANQGSEA. This CDR3 is 14 amino acids long.

The rearrangement joins TRBV20-1 to TRBJ1-5; D call uncertain. CDR3 length equals 14 residues. V gave up 4 bases and J gave up 5 bases, with 15 bases separating them. In germline, CDR1 is DFQATT, CDR2 SNEGSKA (reference sequence). CDR3 bases: TGCAGTGCTATCCCAGCTGAAGGATATCAGCCCCAGCATTTT. It is translated as CSAIPAEGYQPQHF.

The gene calls are TRBV18 and TRBJ2-1, with D hard to call. The CDR3 length is 14 residues. In germline, CDR1 is KGHSH, CDR2 LQKENI. The V end lost 3 bases, the J end lost 4 bases, and 10 bases lay between the germline ends. The CDR3 here is CASSPTSVYNEQFF. CDR3 DNA sequence: TGTGCCAGCTCACCCACCTCGGTATACAATGAGCAGTTCTTC.

CDR3 loop: CASSQPTRRSSYEQYF. The CDR3 DNA is TGTGCCAGCAGCCAGCCCACAAGGAGGAGCTCCTACGAGCAGTACTTC. The chain links TRBV12-3 or TRBV12-4 to TRBJ2-7; D is perhaps TRBD2 (5 bases). The CDR3 is made up of 16 amino acids. The V gene lost 6 bases and the J gene lost 0 bases, with 18 bases spanning the gap.

This rearrangement joins TRBV29-1 to TRBJ1-1, with D possibly being TRBD1 (6 bases). In germline, CDR1 is SQVTM, CDR2 ANQGSEA. The CDR3 covers 14 residues. With 4 bases removed from V and 3 bases from J, the gap between germline ends came to 15 bases. The CDR3 sequence is CSVGPGGTYTEAFF. The DNA of the CDR3 is TGCAGCGTTGGCCCTGGGGGCACTTACACTGAAGCTTTCTTT. The complete variable domain, with remaining parts taken from reference TRBV29-1 and TRBJ1-1, reads SAVISQKPSRDICQRGTSLTIQCQVDSQVTMMFWYRQQPGQSLTLIATANQGSEATYESGFVIDKFPISRPNLTFSTLTVSNMSPEDSSIYLCSVGPGGTYTEAFFGQGTRLTVV.

V is TRBV29-1 and J is TRBJ1-4; the D gene is possibly TRBD1 (5 bases). From germline, CDR1 is SQVTM and CDR2 ANQGSEA. V lost 7 bases and J lost 5, with 8 bases in between. This CDR3 contains 11 residues. This CDR3 reads CSARTNEKLFF. CDR3 DNA: TGCAGCGCACGGACAAATGAAAAACTGTTTTTT.

CDR3 in amino acids: CSVGPSGTNTGELFF. CDR3 nucleotides: TGCAGCGTTGGCCCTAGCGGGACCAACACCGGGGAGCTGTTTTTT. The chain is built from TRBV29-1 and TRBJ2-2, with 9 positions matching TRBD2. The germline CDR1 and CDR2 sequences are SQVTM and ANQGSEA. This CDR3 comprises 15 residues. V shed 4 bases, J shed 2 bases, and the junction held 5 bases outside the gene matches.

The chain employs TRBV20-1 and TRBJ2-3, with D possibly being TRBD1 or TRBD2 (5 bases each). From germline, CDR1 is DFQATT and CDR2 SNEGSKA (reference sequence). V was cut by 5 bases and J by 4 bases, with 19 bases left in between. This CDR3 is 15 amino acids long. CDR3 residues: CSAPKTAGRADTQYF. CDR3 coding DNA: TGCAGTGCTCCCAAGACGGCAGGGCGGGCAGATACGCAGTATTTT.

The gene calls are TRBV20-1 and TRBJ2-1; 7 bases map to TRBD2. The CDR3 covers 15 residues. V dropped 3 bases and J dropped 5; count of bases not matched to a gene: 10. Germline V gene sequence: CDR1 DFQATT, CDR2 SNEGSKA (reference sequence). CDR3 loop: CSARIELGLNNEQFF. The DNA for the CDR3 is TGCAGTGCTAGGATAGAATTGGGACTAAACAATGAGCAGTTCTTC.

CDR3 loop: CSAADRVSNQPQHF. The CDR3 region has the DNA TGCAGCGCCGCGGACAGGGTTAGCAATCAGCCCCAGCATTTT. V is TRBV29-1 and J is TRBJ1-5; 8 nucleotides agree with TRBD1. The CDR3 has 14 residues. With V trimmed by 7 bases and J by 0 bases, 5 bases remained unmatched. CDR1 is SQVTM, CDR2 ANQGSEA, per germline.

This clonotype was detected once. The V gene is TRBV7-2, the J gene TRBJ2-7, with 14 bases lining up with TRBD2. Germline loops: CDR1 SGHTA, CDR2 FQGNSA. The CDR3 contains 14 residues. Losses at the gene ends were 5 bases for V and 6 bases for J; bases not matched to a gene: 3. In DNA, the CDR3 is TGTGCCAGCAGCCATGGACTAGCGGGAGGCGAGCAGTACTTC. This sequence encodes CASSHGLAGGEQYF. The full variable domain, in which reference TRBV7-2 and TRBJ2-7 provide the parts outside the CDR3, is GAGVSQSPSNKVTEKGKDVELRCDPISGHTALYWYRQSLGQGLEFLIYFQGNSAPDKSGLPSDRFSAERTGGSVSTLTIQRTQQEDSAVYLCASSHGLAGGEQYFGPGTRLTVT.

J is TRBJ2-7 and V is TRBV7-8; D remains unclear. Trimming shortened V by 5 bases and J by 3 bases, and 14 bases separated the two germline ends. Germline loops: CDR1 SGHVS, CDR2 FQNEAQ. The length of the CDR3 is 14 residues. The CDR3 nucleotides are TGTGCCAGCAGCGAGAAAGGGCCAATCTACGAGCAGTACTTC. This codes for CASSEKGPIYEQYF.

For this clonotype: The DNA is left out, because the CDR3 cannot be placed on it with certainty; the CDR3 is given as TCRdb lists it. The chain joins TRBV9 to TRBJ1-1; the table's D call, TRBD1, has no DNA check behind it. CDR1 and CDR2 from the germline V gene are SGDLS and YYNGEE. The CDR3 totals 14 residues, both ends included. Here the CDR3 reads CASSVFGAGTEAFF.

V usage is TRBV3-1 and J usage is TRBJ2-2; 8 bases fit TRBD1. Trimming at V came to 3 bases and at J to 2 bases, leaving 5 bases not matched to a gene. The CDR3 consists of 16 residues. The germline CDR1 and CDR2 sequences are LGHDT and YNNKEL (reference sequence). The CDR3 here is CASSQVGTGNTGELFF. The DNA for the CDR3 is TGTGCCAGCAGCCAGGTGGGGACAGGAAACACCGGGGAGCTGTTTTTT.

A single count supports this clonotype. The chain employs TRBV12-3 or TRBV12-4 and TRBJ2-1, with 9 bases that match TRBD1. Trimming took 7 bases from V and 10 from J; bases not matched to a gene: 14. The CDR3 is 15 residues long. CDR3 loop: CASTYGTGRIREQFF. The CDR3 DNA is TGTGCCAGCACCTACGGGACAGGGAGGATCCGGGAGCAGTTCTTC.